A selection of T cell receptor beta chains follows, all from one sample in a study of identical twins. Via MiXCR, TCRdb re-called the 5' RACE reads, giving one row per CDR3 protein. The table includes around 670,000 distinct CDR3 sequences, roughly 6% detected once. The specimen was naive T cells sorted from blood. Receptors were obtained from a man younger than 35 in good health. Each CDR3 is given with its conserved first and last residue. Each record gives: clone size, D gene, J gene, V gene, CDR3 protein, CDR3 DNA. D genes are given only for firm matches. Size is omitted from some rows. Given values are once, few, many or a class for expanded clones.

many	TRBD2	TRBJ2-1	TRBV10-3	CAITEGGSAYNEQFF	TGTGCCATCACCGAAGGCGGGAGTGCCTACAATGAGCAGTTCTTC
.	.	TRBJ2-3	TRBV3-1	CASPRTDTQYF	TGTGCCAGCCCCCGGACAGATACGCAGTATTTT
few	.	TRBJ2-3	TRBV5-1	CASSSGGPSTDTQYF	TGCGCCAGCAGCTCAGGGGGGCCTAGCACAGATACGCAGTATTTT
many	TRBD2	TRBJ2-2	TRBV6-2/TRBV6-3	CASIRGGLAETGELFF	TGTGCCAGCATCCGGGGTGGGCTAGCGGAGACCGGGGAGCTGTTTTTT
many	.	TRBJ2-7	TRBV29-1	CSVESSRAGYEQYF	TGCAGCGTTGAGAGCTCCAGGGCTGGCTACGAGCAGTACTTC
.	TRBD1	TRBJ2-7	TRBV12-3/TRBV12-4	CASRRGTGPSSYEQYF	TGTGCCAGTCGGCGTGGGACAGGGCCGAGCTCCTACGAGCAGTACTTC
many	.	TRBJ1-6	TRBV28	CASCAGRDSPLHF	TGTGCCAGCTGTGCAGGGAGGGATTCACCCCTCCACTTT
.	.	TRBJ2-1	TRBV9	CASSVVGLGGNEQFF	TGTGCCAGCAGCGTAGTAGGACTAGGGGGCAATGAGCAGTTCTTC
few	TRBD1	TRBJ1-2	TRBV11-2	CASSLDSFRGNYGYTF	TGTGCCAGCAGCTTAGACTCGTTCAGGGGGAACTATGGCTACACCTTC
.	.	TRBJ1-2	TRBV5-6	CASSFGGQGGYTF	TGTGCCAGCAGCTTCGGCGGCCAGGGCGGCTACACCTTC